This entry lists 17 T cell receptor gamma chains sequenced from one sample in a study of γδ T cells in repeated Plasmodium falciparum infection. TCRdb re-called the multiplex PCR reads using CATT. Of a few thousand gamma-chain clones in the sample, 3% to 3.5% were seen once. Flow sorting of PBMC yielded separate Vgamma9/Vdelta2+ and Vdelta2-negative gammadelta T cell populations for bulk repertoire analysis. Input material: gamma-delta T cells from blood. These receptors came from a pool of human donors (malaria-infected and uninfected, not separated).

Points on this clone: Translating this DNA gives a protein that differs at residue 8 from the TCRdb one, which belongs to a much larger clone; a read error is likely, and the protein shown is this translation. The chain carries TRGV9 and TRGJP. The germline V gene has CDR1 GITISATS and CDR2 ISYDGTV (reference sequence). The CDR3 sequence is 13 residues long. In DNA, the CDR3 is TGTGCCTTGTCGGAGTTGGGCAGAAAAATCAAGGTATTT. As protein: CALSELGRKIKVF.

This clone has only a few counts. The TCRdb record carries a much larger clone's protein, which differs from this DNA's translation at residue 17; a read error is the likely cause, and the protein listed here is the DNA translation. Called V gene: TRGV9; the J gene was not called. The CDR3 loop spans 19 amino acids. Germline CDR1 is GITISATS and CDR2 is ISYDGTV (reference sequence). CDR3 region: CALWEVHPTQELGKKIRVF. CDR3 bases: TGTGCCTTGTGGGAGGTGCACCCGACTCAAGAGTTGGGCAAAAAAATCAGGGTATTT.

This clone was seen ten or more times. The protein TCRdb gives is from a much larger clone and does not agree with this DNA's translation at residue 3, likely a read error; the protein shown here comes from the DNA. The chain has TRGV2 and TRGJ1 or TRGJ2. CDR1 EGSNGY and CDR2 YDSYNSKV come from the germline V gene. CDR3 length equals 12 residues. The CDR3 bases are TGTGCCTCCTGGTTAGATTATTATAAGAAACTCTTT. Encoded protein: CASWLDYYKKLF.

In its sample, this clone was seen a few times. The TCRdb protein comes from a much larger clone and disagrees with this DNA's translation at residue 10, likely due to a read error; the protein given here is derived from the DNA. This chain uses TRGV8 with TRGJ1 or TRGJ2. The CDR3 has 13 residues. Germline V CDR1 and CDR2: VENAVY, YDSYNSRV. The DNA of the CDR3 is TGTGCCACCTGGGATACCCGTTATTATGAGAAACTCTTT. Protein sequence: CATWDTRYYEKLF.

Note on this clone: The protein TCRdb lists belongs to a much larger clone and differs from this DNA's translation at residue 11, which points to a read error; the protein shown is made from the DNA. The V gene reported is TRGV8; the J gene is uncalled. Germline V gene data show CDR1 as VENAVY and CDR2 as YDSYNSRV. The CDR3 runs 13 residues. CDR3 region: CATWDRRRYKNLF. As DNA, the CDR3 is TGTGCCACCTGGGATAGGCGGAGGTATAAGAATCTCTTT.

This clone turned up a few times. The mismatch at residue 12 between this DNA's translation and the TCRdb protein of a much larger clone likely reflects a read error; the protein shown is translated from the DNA. J is TRGJP and V is TRGV9. Germline-derived CDR1 and CDR2 are GITISATS and ISYDGTV (reference sequence). The CDR3 totals 15 residues. The CDR3 reads CALWDSELGKKLKVF. CDR3 nucleotides: TGTGCCTTATGGGATTCCGAGTTGGGCAAAAAACTCAAGGTATTT.

This clone was seen once. The DNA is left out, because the CDR3 cannot be placed on it with certainty; the CDR3 is given as TCRdb lists it. The V gene is TRGV9, but the J gene lacks a call. CDR1 and CDR2 from the germline V gene are GITISATS and ISYDGTV (reference sequence). Both ends counted, the CDR3 spans 24 residues. The CDR3 is CACDSTGGSWDTRQMFFGTGIKLF.

This clone has ten or more counts. The germline gene is not matched at one end of the junction; a read error may be the cause. The rearrangement joins TRGV5 to TRGJ1 or TRGJ2. Germline V lookup: CDR1 VINAFY, CDR2 YDVSNSKD. This CDR3 contains 11 residues. The CDR3 bases are TGTGCCACCTGGGACACCTATAAGAGACTCTTT. This encodes CATWDTYKRLF.

Regarding this clone: A far bigger clonotype differs at one base, so this is likely a read error. V and J are TRGV2 and TRGJ1 or TRGJ2. There are 13 residues in the CDR3. Looked up from germline, CDR1 is EGSNGY and CDR2 is YDSYNSKV. CDR3 residues: CATWDGHYYKKLF. CDR3 coding DNA: TGTGCTACCTGGGACGGGCATTATTATAAGAAACTCTTT.

Concerning this clone: This likely stems from a read error, as it lies one base from a far larger clone. TRGV2 is the V gene, and the J gene was not called. The germline gives CDR1 EGSNGY, CDR2 YDSYNSKV. This CDR3 has 13 amino acids. DNA for the CDR3: TGTGCCACCTGGGACGGGCATTATTATAAGAAGCTCTTT. It is translated as CATWDGHYYKKLF.

In its sample, this clone was seen a few times. TCRdb assigns this DNA the protein of a much larger clone, which departs from its translation at residue 5; this likely reflects a read error, and the protein shown comes from translating the DNA. The genes are TRGV9 and TRGJ1 or TRGJ2. CDR1 is GITISATS, CDR2 ISYDGTV, per germline (reference sequence). Trimming took 5 bases from V and 3 from J; bases not matched to a gene: 7. The CDR3 runs to 13 residues. The CDR3, as DNA: TGTGCCTTGTGGGTGACCCCTTATTATAAGAAACTCTTT. It translates to CALWVTPYYKKLF.

This chain uses TRGV9 with TRGJ1 or TRGJ2. Assignment of the J gene here rests on matching the DNA to germline, because TCRdb gives none. Looked up from germline, CDR1 is GITISATS and CDR2 is ISYDGTV (reference sequence). The CDR3 loop spans 15 amino acids. V dropped 0 bases and J dropped 4; count of bases not matched to a gene: 9. For the CDR3, the DNA is TGTGCCTTGTGGGAGGTGCACAGTAGGTATTATAAGAAACTCTTT. This sequence encodes CALWEVHSRYYKKLF.

Points on this clone: A far larger clone is one base from this, pointing to a likely read error. The V gene is TRGV9, the J gene TRGJP2. Because TCRdb records no J gene, it was assigned here through a match of the DNA to germline. Germline V gene sequence: CDR1 GITISATS, CDR2 ISYDGTV (reference sequence). The CDR3 has 14 amino acids. CDR3 residues: CALWGLASDWIKTF. Here the CDR3 DNA reads TGTGCTTTGTGGGGCCTAGCCAGTGATTGGATCAAGACGTTT.

This clone was found many times. The chain has TRGV3 and TRGJ1 or TRGJ2. Trimming took 2 bases from V and 3 from J; bases not matched to a gene: 10. CDR1 and CDR2 (germline): VTNTFY, YDVSTARD (reference sequence). The CDR3 length is 15 residues. CDR3 in amino acids: CATWDTTEGYYKKLF. DNA for the CDR3: TGTGCCACCTGGGACACGACCGAGGGTTATTATAAGAAACTCTTT.

The table lists this clone with a few counts. The rearrangement uses TRGV9 and TRGJ1 or TRGJ2. The J gene, absent from TCRdb, was called here by matching the DNA to germline. From germline, CDR1 is GITISATS and CDR2 ISYDGTV (reference sequence). V lost 1 base, J lost 4 bases, and 7 bases stayed unmatched. CDR3 size: 14 residues. This CDR3 reads CALWEVRGYYKKLF. The CDR3 DNA reads TGTGCCTTGTGGGAGGTCAGGGGATATTATAAGAAACTCTTT.

The sample holds a few counts of this clone. TCRdb lists the protein of a much larger clone for this DNA, which differs at residue 9, so this is likely a read error; the protein given here is translated from the DNA itself. The chain is built from TRGV9 and TRGJP. CDR1 GITISATS and CDR2 ISYDGTV come from the germline V gene (reference sequence). CDR3 length: 17 amino acids. V trimming: 0 bases; J trimming: 9 bases; junction bases outside the gene matches: 8. The CDR3 nucleotides are TGTGCCTTGTGGGAGGTGCTGGGAGGGTTGGGCAAAAAAATCAAGGTATTT. Protein sequence: CALWEVLGGLGKKIKVF.

Note on this clone: TCRdb assigns this DNA the protein of a much larger clone, which departs from its translation at residue 6; this likely reflects a read error, and the protein shown comes from translating the DNA. The V and J genes are TRGV9 and TRGJP. TCRdb gives no J gene; it was assigned here by matching the DNA to germline. The V gene end was trimmed by 3 bases and the J gene end by 6 bases; junction bases not matched to a gene: 8. CDR3 length equals 17 residues. Germline V CDR1 and CDR2: GITISATS, ISYDGTV (reference sequence). CDR3 nucleotide sequence: TGTGCCTTGTGGGAGTCCTCCCCAGAGTTGGGCAAAAAAATCAAGGTATTT. This codes for CALWESSPELGKKIKVF.